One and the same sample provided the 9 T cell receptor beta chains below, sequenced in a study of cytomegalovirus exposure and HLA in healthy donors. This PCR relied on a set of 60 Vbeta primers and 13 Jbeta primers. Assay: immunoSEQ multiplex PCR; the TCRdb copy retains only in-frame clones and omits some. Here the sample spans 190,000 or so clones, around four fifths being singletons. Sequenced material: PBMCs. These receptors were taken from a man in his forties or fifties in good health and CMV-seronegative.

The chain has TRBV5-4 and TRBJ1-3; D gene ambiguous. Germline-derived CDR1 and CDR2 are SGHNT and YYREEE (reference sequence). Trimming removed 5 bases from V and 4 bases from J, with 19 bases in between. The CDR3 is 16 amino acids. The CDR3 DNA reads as TGTGCCAGCAGTTCACGACTCGGGGTCTACGGAAACACCATATATTTT. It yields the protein CASSSRLGVYGNTIYF.

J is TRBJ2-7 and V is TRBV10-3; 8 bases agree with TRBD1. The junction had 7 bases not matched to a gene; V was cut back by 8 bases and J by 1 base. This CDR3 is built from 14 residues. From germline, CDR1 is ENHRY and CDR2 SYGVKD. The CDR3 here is CAIGRQGKSYEQYF. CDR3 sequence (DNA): TGTGCCATCGGCAGACAGGGGAAATCCTACGAGCAGTACTTC.

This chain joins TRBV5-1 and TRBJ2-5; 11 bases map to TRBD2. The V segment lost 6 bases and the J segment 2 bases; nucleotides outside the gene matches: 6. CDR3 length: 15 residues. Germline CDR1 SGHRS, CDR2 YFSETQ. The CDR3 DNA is TGCGCCAGCACCCTAGGGACTAGCGGACAAGAGACCCAGTACTTC. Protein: CASTLGTSGQETQYF.

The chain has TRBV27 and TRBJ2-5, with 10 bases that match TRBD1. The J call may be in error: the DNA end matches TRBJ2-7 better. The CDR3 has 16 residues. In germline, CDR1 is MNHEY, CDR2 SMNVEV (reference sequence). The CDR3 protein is CASSPLRGQGPYEQYF. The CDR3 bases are TGTGCCAGCAGTCCCCTGCGGGGACAGGGGCCCTACGAGCAGTACTTC.

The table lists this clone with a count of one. CDR3 coding DNA: TGTGCCAGCAGCCAAAGGACAGGGAGGAATGAAAAACTGTTTTTT. As protein: CASSQRTGRNEKLFF. This chain uses TRBV4-2 with TRBJ1-4; 8 bases line up with TRBD1. Germline CDR1 LGHNA, CDR2 YNFKEQ. CDR3 length equals 15 residues. The V gene end was trimmed by 2 bases and the J gene end by 5 bases; junction bases not matched to a gene: 4.

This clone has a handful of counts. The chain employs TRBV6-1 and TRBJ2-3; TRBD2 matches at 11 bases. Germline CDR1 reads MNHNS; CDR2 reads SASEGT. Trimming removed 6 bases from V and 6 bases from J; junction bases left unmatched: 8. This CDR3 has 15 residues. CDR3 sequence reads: CASSPGTSGSDTQYF. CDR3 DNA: TGTGCCAGCAGCCCAGGGACTAGCGGTTCGGATACGCAGTATTTT.

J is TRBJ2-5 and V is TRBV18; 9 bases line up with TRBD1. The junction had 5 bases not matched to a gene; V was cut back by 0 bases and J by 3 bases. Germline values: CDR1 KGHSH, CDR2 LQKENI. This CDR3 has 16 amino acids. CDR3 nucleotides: TGTGCCAGCTCACCACCGAACAGGGGGCGAGAAGAGACCCAGTACTTC. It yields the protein CASSPPNRGREETQYF.

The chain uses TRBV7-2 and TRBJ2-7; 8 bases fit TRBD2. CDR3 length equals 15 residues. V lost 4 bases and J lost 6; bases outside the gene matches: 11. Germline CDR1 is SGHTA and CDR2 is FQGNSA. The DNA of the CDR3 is TGTGCCAGCAGCTCCGGGACTAGTTTTACGGCCGAGCAGTACTTC. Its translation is CASSSGTSFTAEQYF. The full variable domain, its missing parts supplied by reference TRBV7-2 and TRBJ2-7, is GAGVSQSPSNKVTEKGKDVELRCDPISGHTALYWYRQSLGQGLEFLIYFQGNSAPDKSGLPSDRFSAERTGGSVSTLTIQRTQQEDSAVYLCASSSGTSFTAEQYFGPGTRLTVT.

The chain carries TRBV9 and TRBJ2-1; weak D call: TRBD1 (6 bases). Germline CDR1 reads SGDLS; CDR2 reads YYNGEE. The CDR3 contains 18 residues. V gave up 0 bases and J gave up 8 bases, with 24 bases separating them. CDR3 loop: CASSVGTVLRRSPDEQFF. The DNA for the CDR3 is TGTGCCAGCAGCGTAGGGACAGTTCTAAGACGTTCCCCCGATGAGCAGTTCTTC.